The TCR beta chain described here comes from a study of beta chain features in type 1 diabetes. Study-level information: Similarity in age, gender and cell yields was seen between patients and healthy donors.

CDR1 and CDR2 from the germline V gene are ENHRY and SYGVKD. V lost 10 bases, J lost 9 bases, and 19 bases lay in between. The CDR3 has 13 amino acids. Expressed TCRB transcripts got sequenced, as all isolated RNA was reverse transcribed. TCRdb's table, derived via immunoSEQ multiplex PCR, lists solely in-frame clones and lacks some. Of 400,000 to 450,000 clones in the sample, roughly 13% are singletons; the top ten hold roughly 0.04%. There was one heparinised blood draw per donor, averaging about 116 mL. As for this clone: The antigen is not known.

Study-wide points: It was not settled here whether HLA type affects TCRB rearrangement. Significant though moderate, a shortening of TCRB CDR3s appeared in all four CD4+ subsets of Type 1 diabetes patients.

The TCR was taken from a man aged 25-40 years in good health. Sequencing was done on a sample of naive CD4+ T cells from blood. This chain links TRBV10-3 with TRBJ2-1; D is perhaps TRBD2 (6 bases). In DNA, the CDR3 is TGTGCCACTGAATCCGCGGGGCAAGGTGAGCAGTTCTTC. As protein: CATESAGQGEQFF.